This TCR beta chain derives from a study of T cells in Graves' hyperthyroidism and ophthalmopathy. Ten or more counts support this clonotype. The V segment lost 2 bases and the J segment 5 bases; nucleotides outside the gene matches: 4. This CDR3 region has 15 residues. Germline CDR1 reads GTSNPN; CDR2 reads SVGIG (reference sequence). Amplification yielded TCR beta CDR3 regions, with RNA transcripts as the source. A set of HTBI primers served as the primers for a first-round RT-PCR of the TCR CDR3. TCRdb reanalysed the multiplex PCR reads using MiXCR and keeps one entry per CDR3 protein. The data contain 350,000 or so distinct CDR3 sequences, roughly 15% of them singletons.

This TCR derives from a woman aged 30 to 39 with Graves' hyperthyroidism that later progressed to Graves' ophthalmopathy. Sequenced input: blood. This rearrangement joins TRBV30 to TRBJ2-1; the match to TRBD2 covers 12 bases. CDR3 nucleotide sequence: TGTGCCTGGAGTCCAGGACTAGCGGGGAACAATGAGCAGTTCTTC. Protein sequence: CAWSPGLAGNNEQFF. Filled out from reference TRBV30 and TRBJ2-1, the complete variable domain reads SQTIHQWPATLVQPVGSPLSLECTVEGTSNPNLYWYRQAAGRGLQLLFYSVGIGQISSEVPQNLSASRPQDRQFILSSKKLLLSDSGFYLCAWSPGLAGNNEQFFGPGTRLTVL.